What follows is one T cell receptor (beta chain) and its context. What it recognizes is unknown. This entry is derived from a study of cytomegalovirus exposure and HLA in healthy donors. PCR employed 60 Vbeta and 13 Jbeta primers. The table came from immunoSEQ multiplex PCR; TCRdb's copy has only in-frame clones and leaves some out. Of about 160,000 clones listed, roughly 87% are singletons. The CDR3 covers 12 residues. V was pared by 3 bases and J by 6 bases, with 1 base of the junction left unmatched. The V gene's germline CDR1 is KGHSH and CDR2 LQKENI. Study outcomes and limitations: In an earlier analysis, in some 600 donors, most V segments appeared productive either ~90% or ~30% of the time.

The sequenced sample consisted of PBMCs. This chain uses TRBV18 with TRBJ1-2; TRBD1 matches 7 bases. The clonotype was recovered from a man in his fifties in good health and CMV-seropositive. CDR3 DNA sequence: TGTGCCAGCTCACCGGGGACAGATGGCTACACCTTC. Protein sequence: CASSPGTDGYTF.